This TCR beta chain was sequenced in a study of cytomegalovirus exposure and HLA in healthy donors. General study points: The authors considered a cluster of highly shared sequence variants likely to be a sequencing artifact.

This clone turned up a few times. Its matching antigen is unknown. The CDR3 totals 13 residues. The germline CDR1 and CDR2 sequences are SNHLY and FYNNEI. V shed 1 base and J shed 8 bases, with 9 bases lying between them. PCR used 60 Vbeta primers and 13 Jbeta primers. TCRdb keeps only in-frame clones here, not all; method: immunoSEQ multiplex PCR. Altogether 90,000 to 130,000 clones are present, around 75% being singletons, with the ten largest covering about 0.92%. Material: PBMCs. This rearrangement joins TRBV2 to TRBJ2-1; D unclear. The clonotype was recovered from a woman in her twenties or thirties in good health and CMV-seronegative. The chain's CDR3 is CASSEVVAYEQFF. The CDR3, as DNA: TGTGCCAGCAGTGAAGTGGTAGCCTATGAGCAGTTCTTC.